The next 30 T cell receptor beta chains were all read from a single sample in a study of blood T cell repertoires in COVID-19. Here immunoSEQ multiplex PCR was the method, and the copy in TCRdb shows in-frame clones only, minus some. The sample lists 150,000 to 200,000 clones; around 90% were seen once. Sequenced sample: peripheral blood. These receptors were obtained from a man between 45 and 60 years old with acute or convalescent COVID-19.

The CDR3 loop is CASAQGAGEKLFF. The CDR3 region has the DNA TGTGCCAGTGCACAGGGTGCGGGTGAAAAACTGTTTTTT. The chain combines TRBV19 with TRBJ1-4; D possibly corresponds to TRBD1 (6 bases). The CDR3 is 13 residues long. Trimming left V 8 bases short and J 7 bases short, with 14 bases between. Germline CDR1 reads LNHDA; CDR2 reads SQIVND (reference sequence).

V usage is TRBV10-3 and J usage is TRBJ1-6, with D possibly matching TRBD1 (5 bases). This CDR3 has 13 amino acids. Germline CDR1 reads ENHRY; CDR2 reads SYGVKD. Trimming stripped 10 bases from V and 5 bases from J, with 12 bases between. The CDR3 DNA is TGTGCCACGGGAGGGGCCGATAATTCACCCCTCCACTTT. This encodes CATGGADNSPLHF.

V gene TRBV5-4 combines with J gene TRBJ2-7, with 7 bases matching TRBD2. CDR3 length: 15 amino acids. Germline V gene data show CDR1 as SGHNT and CDR2 as YYREEE (reference sequence). Unmatched junction bases numbered 12, after V lost 6 bases and J lost 3 bases. CDR3 coding DNA: TGTGCCAGCACAGAGGGGCTAGCGGATGTCTACGAGCAGTACTTC. Translated: CASTEGLADVYEQYF.

The rearrangement links TRBV5-4 to TRBJ2-1; TRBD1 matches 8 bases. This CDR3 region has 14 residues. Germline CDR1 SGHNT, CDR2 YYREEE (reference sequence). V trimming: 4 bases; J trimming: 7 bases; junction bases outside the gene matches: 7. The CDR3 bases are TGTGCCAGCAGCATGGACAGGGTTAGAAATGAGCAGTTCTTC. Translation: CASSMDRVRNEQFF.

The CDR3, as DNA: TGTGCCAGCAGCTCCTCTAGTATCTACAATGAGCAGTTCTTC. As protein: CASSSSSIYNEQFF. V gene TRBV5-6 combines with J gene TRBJ2-1; D remains ambiguous. Germline V gene sequence: CDR1 SGHDT, CDR2 YYEEEE. V was cut by 3 bases and J by 3 bases, with 10 bases left in between. The CDR3 consists of 14 residues.

Details on this clone: Other nucleotide sequences in the sample specify the same CDR3. The CDR3 sequence: CASSVAGTGDQPQHF. The CDR3 DNA follows: TGTGCCAGCAGCGTAGCCGGGACAGGGGATCAGCCCCAGCATTTT. The V and J genes are TRBV9 and TRBJ1-5; 10 bases line up with TRBD1. Germline trimming cut 0 bases from V and 5 bases from J; bases unmatched to any gene: 2. The CDR3 is made up of 15 amino acids. Germline V gene sequence: CDR1 SGDLS, CDR2 YYNGEE.

This sequence joins TRBV2 and TRBJ2-7, with TRBD2 matching over 7 bases. J lost 5 bases, V lost 2 bases, and 6 bases had no gene match. The CDR3 sequence is 14 residues long. The V gene's germline CDR1 is SNHLY and CDR2 FYNNEI. The CDR3 here is CASSEWIGRDEQYF. CDR3 sequence (DNA): TGTGCCAGCAGTGAATGGATAGGGAGGGACGAGCAGTACTTC.

This clone was counted between two and nine times. V and J are TRBV11-2 and TRBJ2-2; a weak D match, TRBD2 (5 bases). The germline V gene encodes CDR1 SGHAT and CDR2 FQNNGV. Deletions cut 1 base from V and 5 bases from J, with 8 bases between. There are 14 residues in the CDR3. The CDR3 reads CASSLVPGTGELFF. Here the CDR3 DNA reads TGTGCCAGCAGCTTAGTTCCGGGAACCGGGGAGCTGTTTTTT.

A note on this clone: This CDR3 is also generated by other DNA sequences in the sample. V usage is TRBV19 and J usage is TRBJ1-5, with 9 nucleotides matching TRBD1. CDR1 is LNHDA and CDR2 is SQIVND in the germline V gene (reference sequence). The CDR3 spans 14 residues. The V gene end was trimmed by 3 bases and the J gene end by 4 bases; junction bases not matched to a gene: 1. Here the CDR3 DNA reads TGTGCCAGTAGTATGACAGGGGGTAATCAGCCCCAGCATTTT. Its translation: CASSMTGGNQPQHF.

The chain uses TRBV6-5 and TRBJ1-6; D is unclear. Trimming stripped 2 bases from V and 6 bases from J, with 5 bases between. Looked up from germline, CDR1 is MNHEY and CDR2 is SVGAGI. The CDR3 covers 13 residues. CDR3 nucleotide sequence: TGTGCCAGCAGTTACACGGGTAATTCACCCCTCCACTTT. Its translation: CASSYTGNSPLHF.

V is TRBV5-6 and J is TRBJ1-2, with 8 bases identical to TRBD1. The CDR3 loop spans 18 amino acids. Germline assignment: CDR1 SGHDT and CDR2 YYEEEE. V lost 0 bases and J lost 8; bases outside the gene matches: 18. CDR3 protein: CASSLEFGRESSGGGYTF. CDR3 in DNA: TGTGCCAGCAGCTTGGAATTTGGCAGGGAGAGTTCAGGGGGCGGCTACACCTTC.

The chain employs TRBV7-9 and TRBJ1-2; 8 positions match TRBD1. CDR1 and CDR2 from the germline V gene are SEHNR and FQNEAQ (reference sequence). Trimming took 4 bases from V and 1 from J; bases not matched to a gene: 8. The CDR3 spans 16 residues. The CDR3 nucleotides are TGTGCCAGCAGCTCCACCGGGACAGGAGATAACTATGGCTACACCTTC. Its translation is CASSSTGTGDNYGYTF.

This clone was detected only once. The germline gene is not matched at one end of the junction; a read error may be the cause. This rearrangement joins TRBV7-3 to TRBJ2-3, with 8 nucleotides matching TRBD2. CDR1 is SGHTA and CDR2 is FQGTGA in the germline V gene. CDR3 size: 14 residues. The CDR3 reads CGSSLSGGGDTQYF. In nucleotides, the CDR3 is TGTGGCAGCAGCTTGAGCGGGGGAGGAGATACGCAGTATTTT.

The CDR3 spells CASSKRQYGYTF. CDR3 nucleotide sequence: TGTGCCAGCAGCAAACGCCAGTATGGCTACACCTTC. The chain has TRBV14 and TRBJ1-2; D unresolved. Trimming stripped 5 bases from V and 5 bases from J, with 9 bases between. Germline V gives CDR1 SGHDN, CDR2 FVKESK. The CDR3 has 12 residues.

The chain recombines TRBV15 with TRBJ2-7; 12 positions agree with TRBD2. Losses at the gene ends were 3 bases for V and 4 bases for J; bases not matched to a gene: 10. Germline V lookup: CDR1 LNHNV, CDR2 YYDKDF (reference sequence). The CDR3 is 17 residues long. CDR3 in DNA: TGTGCCACCAGCAGCCCTTTGGGGACTAGCGGGTTGTACGAGCAGTACTTC. Translated, it gives CATSSPLGTSGLYEQYF. Looking up the rest from reference TRBV15 and TRBJ2-7 gives the full variable domain: DAMVIQNPRYQVTQFGKPVTLSCSQTLNHNVMYWYQQKSSQAPKLLFHYYDKDFNNEADTPDNFQSRRPNTSFCFLDIRSPGLGDTAMYLCATSSPLGTSGLYEQYFGPGTRLTVT.

V gene TRBV18 combines with J gene TRBJ2-3; 9 bases line up with TRBD2. CDR1 and CDR2 from the germline V gene are KGHSH and LQKENI. The ends lost 3 bases at V and 0 bases at J; junction bases unmatched: 7. The CDR3 extends over 17 amino acids. The CDR3 spells CASSPRLTSGSTDTQYF. CDR3 bases: TGTGCCAGCTCACCCCGGCTGACTAGCGGTAGCACAGATACGCAGTATTTT. Using reference TRBV18 and TRBJ2-3 for the parts outside the CDR3, the full variable domain is NAGVMQNPRHLVRRRGQEARLRCSPMKGHSHVYWYRQLPEEGLKFMVYLQKENIIDESGMPKERFSAEFPKEGPSILRIQQVVRGDSAAYFCASSPRLTSGSTDTQYFGPGTRLTVL.

The rearrangement uses TRBV6-5 and TRBJ2-3; 7 bases are a match to TRBD2. This CDR3 is 12 amino acids long. With V trimmed by 5 bases and J by 9 bases, 5 bases remained unmatched. Germline-derived CDR1 and CDR2 are MNHEY and SVGAGI. The CDR3 here is CASSPGLSTQYF. CDR3 nucleotides: TGTGCCAGCAGTCCGGGACTATCAACGCAGTATTTT.

V and J are TRBV4-1 and TRBJ1-5; D gene uncertain. Trimming removed 1 base at V and 7 bases at J, with 14 bases between. Germline V CDR1 and CDR2: MGHRA, YSYEKL. The CDR3 runs to 15 residues. CDR3 sequence (DNA): TGCGCCAGCAGCCAAGCGTGGGCAGGTCGACAGCCCCAGCATTTT. Its protein product is CASSQAWAGRQPQHF.

The gene calls are TRBV6-2 or TRBV6-3 and TRBJ2-1, with TRBD1 as a possible D gene (5 bases). CDR3 length equals 14 residues. Germline CDR1 reads MNHEY; CDR2 reads SVGEGT. The V and J ends lost 7 bases and 5 bases respectively, with 15 bases between them. The CDR3 spells CASTPPRRDNEQFF. CDR3 bases: TGTGCCAGCACCCCCCCCCGCAGGGACAATGAGCAGTTCTTC.

This clone was counted a few times. This rearrangement joins TRBV9 to TRBJ1-5; TRBD1 might be the D (5 bases). The germline CDR1 and CDR2 sequences are SGDLS and YYNGEE. The length of the CDR3 is 14 residues. The germline V and J ends were trimmed by 4 bases and 5 bases, with 13 bases remaining between them. The CDR3 protein is CASSSTGLYQPQHF. The CDR3 DNA follows: TGTGCCAGCAGCTCAACGGGACTGTATCAGCCCCAGCATTTT. Drawing the rest from reference TRBV9 and TRBJ1-5, the complete variable domain is DSGVTQTPKHLITATGQRVTLRCSPRSGDLSVYWYQQSLDQGLQFLIQYYNGEERAKGNILERFSAQQFPDLHSELNLSSLELGDSALYFCASSSTGLYQPQHFGDGTRLSIL.

The chain is built from TRBV4-3 and TRBJ1-1, with D perhaps matching TRBD1 (6 bases). CDR1 LGHNA and CDR2 YSLEER come from the germline V gene. The germline V and J ends were trimmed by 3 bases and 2 bases, with 10 bases remaining between them. The CDR3 totals 14 residues. The DNA of the CDR3 is TGCGCCAGCAGCCAGAGGGACATAAACACTGAAGCTTTCTTT. Translating gives CASSQRDINTEAFF.

This chain connects TRBV7-2 to TRBJ2-1; D gene ambiguous. V lost 4 bases and J lost 0, with 19 bases in between. There are 18 residues in the CDR3. The germline V gene has CDR1 SGHTA and CDR2 FQGNSA. The CDR3 sequence: CASSYAPLTVPSYNEQFF. The CDR3 bases are TGTGCCAGCAGCTACGCTCCTCTTACGGTACCCTCCTACAATGAGCAGTTCTTC. Full variable domain (rest looked up from reference TRBV7-2 and TRBJ2-1): GAGVSQSPSNKVTEKGKDVELRCDPISGHTALYWYRQSLGQGLEFLIYFQGNSAPDKSGLPSDRFSAERTGGSVSTLTIQRTQQEDSAVYLCASSYAPLTVPSYNEQFFGPGTRLTVL.

V and J are TRBV10-3 and TRBJ2-5, with a weak D call TRBD2 (6 bases). CDR3 length: 15 residues. CDR1 is ENHRY, CDR2 SYGVKD, per germline. V lost 0 bases to trimming and J lost 7 bases, with 15 bases between them. The CDR3 DNA reads as TGTGCCATCAGTGAGTCTCCTAGCGTGGTGGCGACCCAGTACTTC. Translation gives CAISESPSVVATQYF.

This chain connects TRBV6-2 or TRBV6-3 to TRBJ1-1; 7 positions agree with TRBD1. V was clipped by 4 bases and J by 4 bases; unmatched bases: 9. CDR1 and CDR2 (germline): MNHEY, SVGEGT. The CDR3 is made up of 15 amino acids. The CDR3 loop is CASSSTGSMSTEAFF. DNA of the CDR3: TGTGCCAGCAGTTCGACAGGGAGCATGAGCACTGAAGCTTTCTTT.

The V call is TRBV18, the J call TRBJ2-2; D possibly corresponds to TRBD2 (6 bases). The V and J ends lost 3 bases and 0 bases respectively, with 11 bases between them. Looked up from germline, CDR1 is KGHSH and CDR2 is LQKENI. This CDR3 spans 16 amino acids. CDR3 sequence: CASSPQGLSNTGELFF. The CDR3 bases are TGTGCCAGCTCACCCCAGGGACTGTCGAACACCGGGGAGCTGTTTTTT. Based on the CDR3 plus reference TRBV18 and TRBJ2-2, the full variable domain is NAGVMQNPRHLVRRRGQEARLRCSPMKGHSHVYWYRQLPEEGLKFMVYLQKENIIDESGMPKERFSAEFPKEGPSILRIQQVVRGDSAAYFCASSPQGLSNTGELFFGEGSRLTVL.

The chain uses TRBV4-2 and TRBJ2-1; possibly TRBD2 for D (6 bases). Trimming pared 0 bases from V and 8 bases from J, leaving 17 bases between. This CDR3 contains 16 residues. The germline V gene encodes CDR1 LGHNA and CDR2 YNFKEQ. CDR3 nucleotides: TGTGCCAGCAGCCAAGATCGGGAGACATCTTATTATGAGCAGTTCTTC. Amino acids: CASSQDRETSYYEQFF.

J is TRBJ1-2 and V is TRBV10-3, with D possibly being TRBD1 (5 bases). There are 11 residues in the CDR3. The germline gives CDR1 ENHRY, CDR2 SYGVKD. V lost 4 bases, J lost 13 bases, and 13 bases lay in between. The CDR3 here is CAISAPGLPTF. CDR3 bases: TGTGCCATCAGTGCCCCAGGGTTACCCACCTTC.

This clone was recorded once. The rearrangement links TRBV30 to TRBJ2-1; 8 positions match TRBD2. The V and J ends lost 4 bases and 5 bases, in that order; junction bases with no gene match: 4. This CDR3 spans 13 amino acids. Looked up from germline, CDR1 is GTSNPN and CDR2 is SVGIG (reference sequence). The CDR3 reads CAWNSGVDNEQFF. The CDR3 DNA is TGTGCCTGGAATAGCGGGGTAGACAATGAGCAGTTCTTC.

Only a few counts were recorded for this clone. The genes are TRBV24-1 and TRBJ1-1; 8 bases are a match to TRBD1. The CDR3 runs to 13 residues. Germline CDR1 and CDR2: KGHDR and SFDVKD. Trimming removed 7 bases from V and 4 bases from J; junction bases left unmatched: 4. The CDR3 region has the DNA TGTGCCACCAGACAAACAGGGGGCACTGAAGCTTTCTTT. Translated: CATRQTGGTEAFF.

The chain links TRBV19 to TRBJ1-1; 7 nucleotides match TRBD1. The J segment lost 2 bases and the V segment lost 7 bases, leaving 10 bases of the junction unmatched. This CDR3 contains 15 residues. Germline lookup yields CDR1 LNHDA and CDR2 SQIVND (reference sequence). CDR3 sequence: CASTTLDRVNTEAFF. The CDR3 DNA reads TGTGCCAGTACCACGCTCGACAGGGTAAACACTGAAGCTTTCTTT. The whole variable domain, remainder taken from reference TRBV19 and TRBJ1-1, is DGGITQSPKYLFRKEGQNVTLSCEQNLNHDAMYWYRQDPGQGLRLIYYSQIVNDFQKGDIAEGYSVSREKKESFPLTVTSAQKNPTAFYLCASTTLDRVNTEAFFGQGTRLTVV.